The 21 T cell receptor beta chains listed next were all sequenced from one sample in a study of blood T cell repertoires in COVID-19. Clones were sequenced by immunoSEQ multiplex PCR, and TCRdb holds only the in-frame ones, with some missing. The sample lists fewer than 150,000 clones, over 75% occurring once. The sequencing input was peripheral blood. The source is a man aged 50-59 years with acute or convalescent COVID-19.

This clone was recorded once. The chain uses TRBV18 and TRBJ2-7; maybe TRBD1 (5 bases). Germline CDR1 and CDR2: KGHSH and LQKENI. Trimming shortened V by 0 bases and J by 3 bases, and 9 bases separated the two germline ends. CDR3 length: 14 amino acids. CDR3 bases: TGTGCCAGCTCACCACCGGGGCAATTCTACGAGCAGTACTTC. Its translation is CASSPPGQFYEQYF.

For the CDR3, the DNA is TGTGCCAGTAGTATAAGTGGCAGGGCGAACACTGAAGCTTTCTTT. Protein: CASSISGRANTEAFF. V gene TRBV19 combines with J gene TRBJ1-1; a weak D match, TRBD1 (5 bases). This CDR3 has 15 amino acids. From germline, CDR1 is LNHDA and CDR2 SQIVND (reference sequence). The V end was cut by 2 bases, the J end by 1 base, with 11 bases between.

The chain is built from TRBV28 and TRBJ1-5; no reliable D call. Per the germline V gene, CDR1 is MDHEN and CDR2 is SYDVKM. V gave up 7 bases and J gave up 7 bases, with 20 bases separating them. This CDR3 is 15 amino acids long. The CDR3 loop is CASNKRADSGQPQHF. The DNA for the CDR3 is TGTGCCAGCAATAAGCGGGCCGATTCGGGGCAGCCCCAGCATTTT.

V is TRBV21-1 and J is TRBJ1-4. TRBV21-1 is described as a pseudogene. The CDR3 has 12 residues. The CDR3: CASSKSPQKLFF. CDR3 in DNA: TGTGCCAGCAGCAAAAGCCCCCAAAAACTGTTTTTT.

The V and J genes are TRBV6-5 and TRBJ2-7; perhaps TRBD1 as D (6 bases). The CDR3 covers 14 residues. The ends were cut back, 0 bases at V and 4 bases at J, with 10 bases in the middle. Germline CDR1 MNHEY, CDR2 SVGAGI. The CDR3 spells CASSYSLGAYEQYF. The CDR3 nucleotides read TGTGCCAGCAGTTACTCGCTGGGGGCGTACGAGCAGTACTTC.

The chain carries TRBV5-4 and TRBJ2-1; 11 nucleotides align to TRBD2. Losses at the gene ends were 4 bases for V and 3 bases for J; bases not matched to a gene: 9. The CDR3 extends over 17 amino acids. Germline V gene data show CDR1 as SGHNT and CDR2 as YYREEE (reference sequence). The CDR3 region is CASSPGASGGYYNEQFF. The DNA of the CDR3 is TGTGCCAGCAGCCCCGGTGCTAGCGGGGGGTACTACAATGAGCAGTTCTTC. Full variable domain (rest looked up from reference TRBV5-4 and TRBJ2-1): ETGVTQSPTHLIKTRGQQVTLRCSSQSGHNTVSWYQQALGQGPQFIFQYYREEENGRGNFPPRFSGLQFPNYSSELNVNALELDDSALYLCASSPGASGGYYNEQFFGPGTRLTVL.

The chain combines TRBV2 with TRBJ1-6, with 7 bases fitting TRBD1. The trim removed 10 bases at V and 2 bases at J, leaving 5 bases unmatched. Germline values: CDR1 SNHLY, CDR2 FYNNEI. The CDR3 covers 14 residues. This chain's CDR3 is CATRDSPYNSPLHF. CDR3 nucleotides: TGTGCCACCAGGGACAGTCCCTATAATTCACCCCTCCACTTT.

The rearrangement uses TRBV9 and TRBJ1-2, with D tentatively TRBD1 (5 bases). The CDR3 spans 16 residues. CDR1 SGDLS and CDR2 YYNGEE come from the germline V gene. V was cut by 0 bases and J by 2 bases, with 14 bases left in between. The CDR3 DNA is TGTGCCAGCAGCGTAGGAATCAGGGATATCAACTATGGCTACACCTTC. Protein: CASSVGIRDINYGYTF.

The chain has TRBV27 and TRBJ1-6; D may be TRBD1 (6 bases). Germline assignment: CDR1 MNHEY and CDR2 SMNVEV (reference sequence). The CDR3 has 15 residues. V shed 6 bases and J shed 8 bases, with 17 bases lying between them. CDR3 region: CASRTWGGGDSPLHF. The CDR3 DNA follows: TGTGCCAGCAGGACCTGGGGCGGGGGCGATTCACCCCTCCACTTT.

This clone came up once. This chain connects TRBV5-6 to TRBJ2-1, with a tentative D call TRBD2 (5 bases). V was pared by 3 bases and J by 7 bases, with 14 bases between. The germline V gene encodes CDR1 SGHDT and CDR2 YYEEEE. The CDR3 runs 14 residues. The CDR3 here is CASSSGGRANEQFF. In DNA form, the CDR3 reads TGTGCCAGCAGCTCCGGTGGGCGGGCAAATGAGCAGTTCTTC.

The rearrangement links TRBV24-1 to TRBJ2-7; the D gene is possibly TRBD2 (6 bases). This CDR3 has 12 residues. V was clipped by 7 bases and J by 4 bases, with 10 bases between them. Germline CDR1 KGHDR, CDR2 SFDVKD. The CDR3 is CATSGSGYEQYF. DNA of the CDR3: TGTGCCACCAGCGGGAGTGGGTACGAGCAGTACTTC.

The gene calls are TRBV18 and TRBJ1-2, with 8 bases identical to TRBD1. The CDR3 covers 15 residues. Germline lookup yields CDR1 KGHSH and CDR2 LQKENI. V gave up 4 bases and J gave up 4 bases; unmatched junction bases: 8. CDR3 residues: CASSLPTGGSYGYTF. CDR3 coding DNA: TGTGCCAGCTCACTACCCACAGGGGGAAGCTATGGCTACACCTTC.

In its sample, this clone was seen once. The chain recombines TRBV6-4 with TRBJ2-3; no clear D. Germline V gives CDR1 MRHNA, CDR2 SNTAGT. The CDR3 is 13 amino acids. V was pared by 4 bases and J by 6 bases, with 11 bases between. CDR3 nucleotides: TGTGCCAGCAGTGCGCGTTTCGCGGATACGCAGTATTTT. Amino acids: CASSARFADTQYF.

This clone turned up a few times. The J gene is TRBJ2-2, the V gene TRBV6-5, with D hard to call. Trimming cost V 0 bases and J 1 base, with 6 bases left between them. This CDR3 contains 15 residues. Per germline, CDR1 MNHEY and CDR2 SVGAGI. In DNA, the CDR3 is TGTGCCAGCAGTTACTCGAGTTGGAACACCGGGGAGCTGTTTTTT. It yields the protein CASSYSSWNTGELFF.

The chain combines TRBV2 with TRBJ2-1; no firm D call. In germline, CDR1 is SNHLY, CDR2 FYNNEI. V was trimmed by 6 bases and J by 1 base, leaving 7 bases between them. The CDR3 spans 13 residues. CDR3 nucleotides: TGTGCCAGCAGCGAGCGATCCTACAATGAGCAGTTCTTC. Its protein product is CASSERSYNEQFF.

The chain combines TRBV9 with TRBJ2-7; no definite D call. V lost 0 bases and J 3 bases, leaving 13 bases between the germline ends. CDR1 is SGDLS, CDR2 YYNGEE, per germline. The CDR3 is 15 amino acids. The CDR3 nucleotides read TGTGCCAGCAGCGTAGCGGAGAGTTTTAGCTACGAGCAGTACTTC. Translating gives CASSVAESFSYEQYF.

The chain is built from TRBV24-1 and TRBJ2-1, with 9 nucleotides matching TRBD2. CDR3 length: 15 residues. Trimming removed 4 bases from V and 3 bases from J; junction bases left unmatched: 3. The V gene's germline CDR1 is KGHDR and CDR2 SFDVKD. CDR3 amino acids: CATSDPSGDYNEQFF. In DNA form, the CDR3 reads TGTGCCACCAGTGACCCTAGCGGGGACTACAATGAGCAGTTCTTC.

The CDR3 DNA sequence: TGTGCCACCAGCAGAGATGTCAGGGTGGATGGCTACACCTTC. It encodes CATSRDVRVDGYTF. The chain is built from TRBV15 and TRBJ1-2; the D gene is possibly TRBD1 (5 bases). Deletions cut 0 bases from V and 6 bases from J, with 11 bases between. Germline loops: CDR1 LNHNV, CDR2 YYDKDF (reference sequence). The CDR3 is made up of 14 amino acids.

The rearrangement links TRBV5-4 to TRBJ2-3; 9 bases agree with TRBD1. Losses at the gene ends were 2 bases for V and 5 bases for J; bases not matched to a gene: 12. Per the germline V gene, CDR1 is SGHNT and CDR2 is YYREEE (reference sequence). CDR3 length: 17 residues. CDR3 protein: CASSFAYRTGEGDTQYF. The CDR3 DNA sequence: TGTGCCAGCAGCTTTGCCTATCGGACAGGGGAAGGAGATACGCAGTATTTT.

The CDR3 spells CASSLGGPSSGNTIYF. In DNA, the CDR3 is TGCGCCAGCAGCTTGGGAGGTCCGTCCTCTGGAAACACCATATATTTT. The chain couples TRBV5-1 to TRBJ1-3; D gene uncertain. Germline CDR1 SGHRS, CDR2 YFSETQ. CDR3 length equals 16 residues. V lost 0 bases to trimming and J lost 0 bases, with 10 bases between them.

The chain links TRBV7-3 to TRBJ1-1; 9 positions agree with TRBD1. CDR1 SGHTA and CDR2 FQGTGA come from the germline V gene. The CDR3 spans 14 residues. V lost 4 bases and J lost 4; bases outside the gene matches: 4. CDR3 in amino acids: CASSSTGGITEAFF. The CDR3 nucleotides are TGTGCCAGCAGCTCGACAGGGGGTATCACTGAAGCTTTCTTT.